A selection of T cell receptor beta chains follows, all from one sample in a study of T cells expressing NK-cell markers. TCRdb reanalyzed the 5' RACE reads, giving one entry per CDR3 protein sequence and no DNA. This table holds some 340,000 distinct CDR3 sequences. Sequencing was carried out using blood T cells: a sorted CD56 or NKG2C T cell subset, CD4+ or CD8+ T cells, or bulk PBMC T cells (not recorded which). These receptors came from a man aged 18-75 years in good health. CDR3s include the opening cysteine and the closing phenylalanine or tryptophan.

J	V	CDR3
TRBJ2-7	TRBV4-2	CASSHSPGTEQYF
TRBJ2-5	TRBV7-3	CASSSAPASGVYSLQETQYF
TRBJ2-7	TRBV7-9	CASSSTGTLLSYEQYF
TRBJ2-7	TRBV7-9	CASSRPSRDPYEQYF
TRBJ1-4	TRBV7-9	CASSLLGRGPTNEKLFF
TRBJ2-7	TRBV6-5	CASRRRLRGGLYEQYF
TRBJ2-7	TRBV27	CASSRPGMNEQYF
TRBJ1-5	TRBV10-3	CAINRQLSNQPQHF
TRBJ2-5	TRBV7-2	CASSLMLAGAQETQYF
TRBJ2-5	TRBV11-2	CASSQGLPERETQYF
TRBJ2-1	TRBV5-1	CASSFTGPRGVYNEQFF
TRBJ2-3	TRBV7-2	CASSKKAGATDTQYF
TRBJ1-1	TRBV18	CASSLQTETEAFF
TRBJ2-3	TRBV4-2	CASSQEIGSGVADTQYF
TRBJ1-1	TRBV7-9	CASSLGVGMGNTEAFF
TRBJ2-3	TRBV18	CASSPYEGGSGTDTQYF
TRBJ2-7	TRBV4-2	CASSQGTSANYEQYF
TRBJ2-7	TRBV7-9	CASSSQGSDEQYF
TRBJ2-3	TRBV29-1	CSVASFYTDTQYF
TRBJ2-7	TRBV5-1	CASSARQGKDEQYF
TRBJ2-1	TRBV29-1	CSGFRPSYNEQFF
TRBJ2-5	TRBV21-1	CASSSSGRQYQETQYF
TRBJ2-5	TRBV28	CASSTGTGLRQETQYF
TRBJ2-2	TRBV20-1	CSANRAGNTGELFF
TRBJ2-3	TRBV28	CASSLWSGLAGLQHPTDTQYF
TRBJ2-5	TRBV18	CASSGLAGRKETQYF
TRBJ1-2	TRBV29-1	CSVEGGEGLTF
TRBJ2-1	TRBV7-8	CASSLGRVVEQFF
TRBJ2-1	TRBV5-4	CASSFPMGGGTEQFF
TRBJ1-2	TRBV27	CASNPAGGKFYGYTF
TRBJ2-1	TRBV6-7	CASSYYYKLTYNEQFF
TRBJ2-6	TRBV7-9	CASSTTGGKANVLTF
TRBJ2-1	TRBV5-4	CASSLKGQRNYNEQFF
TRBJ1-1	TRBV9	CASLWRSEAFF
TRBJ1-1	TRBV18	CASSQGRGQGEAFF
TRBJ2-5	TRBV28	CASSRDKEGAGLQETQYF
TRBJ1-2	TRBV12-3/TRBV12-4	CASSSKGQGASGYTF
TRBJ2-5	TRBV7-2	CASSWLPSETQYF
TRBJ2-2	TRBV4-1	CASSQALAGGANTGELFF
TRBJ2-3	TRBV2	CASGVPGVGTQYF
TRBJ2-7	TRBV25-1	CASSGPTTYEQYF
TRBJ1-1	TRBV7-9	CASSLRTTGLNTEAFF
TRBJ2-3	TRBV5-8	CASSRGLAGGGQYF
TRBJ1-2	TRBV12-3/TRBV12-4	CASSLAGVDYGYTF
TRBJ2-1	TRBV27	CASSFAAGWSRNYGSYNEQFF
TRBJ2-1	TRBV11-2	CASSLEWASGVFGEQFF
TRBJ1-2	TRBV20-1	CSVSRRESAHGYTF
TRBJ1-2	TRBV6-1	CASTKEQGSGGYTF
TRBJ2-2	TRBV5-1	CASSLRSWASGGPNTGELFF